The clone carrying this T cell receptor beta chain was seen only once. The junction shows a germline mismatch at one end, possibly a read error. Under the authors' procedure: Reference gene primer amplification gave estimated nucleated cell counts. TCRdb keeps only in-frame clones here, not all; method: immunoSEQ multiplex PCR. V, J and clone size reflect that table, while D and trimming were determined from the DNA. The sample lists roughly 79,000 clones, roughly 90% occurring once. The source of the sample is a study of blood T cell repertoires in COVID-19. Looking at the study overall: COVID-19 samples from acute and convalescent phases originated in the United States, Italy and Spain. Sources were T cells, B-cell-depleted T cells, or PBMCs; the material itself was cDNA or gDNA.

This CDR3 has 18 amino acids. Germline CDR1 reads SGHKS; CDR2 reads YYEKEE (reference sequence). The chain couples TRBV5-5 to TRBJ1-6; D uncertain. The sequencing sample was made of peripheral blood. The source of this sequence is a man aged 50 or older with active COVID-19. The CDR3 DNA reads TGTGCCAGTAGCTACACGTTTGCCACTAGCTCCTATAATTCACCCCTCCACTTT. Its translation: CASSYTFATSSYNSPLHF. Drawing the rest from reference TRBV5-5 and TRBJ1-6, the complete variable domain is DAGVTQSPTHLIKTRGQQVTLRCSPISGHKSVSWYQQVLGQGPQFIFQYYEKEERGRGNFPDRFSARQFPNYSSELNVNALLLGDSALYLCASSYTFATSSYNSPLHFGNGTRLTVT.